The 29 T cell receptor beta chains in this list originate from one sample, sequenced in a study of blood T cell repertoires in COVID-19. Assay used: immunoSEQ multiplex PCR; TCRdb lists only in-frame clones, some missing. This table has a few hundred thousand clones, approximately 90% appearing once. Material: peripheral blood. Receptors originate from a woman younger than 45 who had recovered from COVID-19.

The chain recombines TRBV28 with TRBJ2-3, with D perhaps matching TRBD1 (7 bases). V lost 2 bases, J lost 3 bases, and 12 bases lay in between. The CDR3 covers 15 residues. Germline V gene lookup returns CDR1 MDHEN and CDR2 SYDVKM. This CDR3 is CASSLVQGGTDTQYF. The CDR3 DNA reads as TGTGCCAGCAGTTTAGTCCAGGGGGGTACAGATACGCAGTATTTT. The full variable domain, in which reference TRBV28 and TRBJ2-3 provide the parts outside the CDR3, is DVKVTQSSRYLVKRTGEKVFLECVQDMDHENMFWYRQDPGLGLRLIYFSYDVKMKEKGDIPEGYSVSREKKERFSLILESASTNQTSMYLCASSLVQGGTDTQYFGPGTRLTVL.

The chain employs TRBV7-3 and TRBJ2-3; possibly TRBD1 for D (5 bases). Germline values: CDR1 SGHTA, CDR2 FQGTGA. Deletions cut 5 bases from V and 3 bases from J, with 6 bases between. The CDR3 has 12 residues. The CDR3 sequence: CASSTGTDTQYF. CDR3 nucleotides: TGTGCCAGCAGCACAGGTACAGATACGCAGTATTTT.

The V gene is TRBV6-5, the J gene TRBJ1-4; D remains ambiguous. The germline gives CDR1 MNHEY, CDR2 SVGAGI. The CDR3 is made up of 12 amino acids. V shed 6 bases and J shed 11 bases, with 13 bases lying between them. The CDR3 DNA reads TGTGCCAGCAGCGCCTACAGAGACAAACTGTTTTTT. This translates into CASSAYRDKLFF.

In this sample, this clone turned up once. The V gene is TRBV20-1, the J gene TRBJ2-7; TRBD1 agrees at 7 bases. Germline V gives CDR1 DFQATT, CDR2 SNEGSKA (reference sequence). This CDR3 has 11 amino acids. V shed 6 bases and J 9 bases; nucleotides not matched to a gene: 8. CDR3 loop: CSARQGMVQYF. The CDR3 DNA is TGCAGTGCACGACAGGGTATGGTGCAGTACTTC.

As regards this clone: Other DNA sequences in the sample encode the same CDR3. Here the CDR3 DNA reads TGTGCCAGCTCCCTCGGGACAGGCAATCAGCCCCAGCATTTT. It yields the protein CASSLGTGNQPQHF. The V gene is TRBV18, the J gene TRBJ1-5; 7 nucleotides match TRBD1. Germline CDR1 KGHSH, CDR2 LQKENI. J lost 2 bases, V lost 6 bases, and 4 bases had no gene match. There are 14 residues in the CDR3.

The chain employs TRBV7-3 and TRBJ1-1; D perhaps matches TRBD1 (5 bases). The CDR3 totals 12 residues. Trimming pared 7 bases from V and 0 bases from J, leaving 6 bases between. Germline loops: CDR1 SGHTA, CDR2 FQGTGA. The CDR3 coding sequence is TGTGCCAGCAAAGGGGTGAACACTGAAGCTTTCTTT. Protein sequence: CASKGVNTEAFF.

This sequence joins TRBV6-1 and TRBJ1-1, with 10 bases aligning to TRBD1. Unmatched junction bases numbered 5, after V lost 2 bases and J lost 11 bases. This CDR3 region has 13 residues. Germline-derived CDR1 and CDR2 are MNHNS and SASEGT. This chain's CDR3 is CASSEKDRGYAFF. The DNA of the CDR3 is TGTGCCAGCAGTGAAAAGGACAGGGGGTATGCTTTCTTT.

V usage is TRBV30 and J usage is TRBJ1-4; no definite D call. Looked up from germline, CDR1 is GTSNPN and CDR2 is SVGIG (reference sequence). The CDR3 totals 12 residues. Trimming pared 7 bases from V and 0 bases from J, leaving 6 bases between. CDR3 sequence: CALTATNEKLFF. As DNA, the CDR3 is TGTGCCTTAACAGCAACTAATGAAAAACTGTTTTTT.

The chain joins TRBV2 to TRBJ2-5; D perhaps matches TRBD2 (5 bases). CDR1 SNHLY and CDR2 FYNNEI come from the germline V gene. The CDR3 has 12 residues. The germline V and J ends were trimmed by 7 bases and 0 bases, with 6 bases remaining between them. CDR3 nucleotide sequence: TGTGCCAGCAAGGACTACCAAGAGACCCAGTACTTC. Translation: CASKDYQETQYF.

The chain combines TRBV28 with TRBJ1-2; the match to TRBD1 covers 9 bases. J was trimmed by 8 bases and V by 6 bases; bases with no gene match: 10. There are 14 residues in the CDR3. In germline, CDR1 is MDHEN, CDR2 SYDVKM. CDR3 in amino acids: CASRHRGLSSGYTF. The CDR3 coding sequence is TGTGCCAGCAGGCACAGGGGGCTTTCTTCCGGCTACACCTTC.

The chain uses TRBV7-2 and TRBJ1-2; D unclear. This CDR3 spans 15 amino acids. V was clipped by 5 bases and J by 8 bases, with 21 bases between them. CDR1 SGHTA and CDR2 FQGNSA come from the germline V gene. The CDR3 region has the DNA TGTGCCAGCAGCGCTTTTGATTTCTCGACGGGAGGCTACACCTTC. Its protein is CASSAFDFSTGGYTF.

The gene calls are TRBV7-9 and TRBJ1-1, with a weak D call TRBD1 (5 bases). Germline V lookup: CDR1 SEHNR, CDR2 FQNEAQ (reference sequence). V lost 5 bases, J lost 6 bases, and 13 bases lay in between. The CDR3 has 13 amino acids. The CDR3, as DNA: TGTGCCAGCAGCCCTACAGGACATGCTGAAGCTTTCTTT. Residues: CASSPTGHAEAFF.

V is TRBV19 and J is TRBJ1-1; D remains unclear. The CDR3 totals 15 residues. Germline CDR1 is LNHDA and CDR2 is SQIVND (reference sequence). V was pared by 7 bases and J by 2 bases, with 17 bases between. The CDR3 protein is CASTRGAGDNTEAFF. CDR3 nucleotides: TGTGCCAGTACCCGGGGTGCAGGCGACAACACTGAAGCTTTCTTT.

The chain combines TRBV6-5 with TRBJ1-2, with 9 bases aligning to TRBD1. Trimming at V came to 7 bases and at J to 7 bases, leaving 13 bases not matched to a gene. Germline V gene sequence: CDR1 MNHEY, CDR2 SVGAGI. This CDR3 has 15 residues. This CDR3 is CASTRLQPGQGGYTF. The CDR3 region has the DNA TGTGCCAGCACAAGACTACAACCGGGACAGGGTGGCTACACCTTC.

This chain joins TRBV4-1 and TRBJ1-1; TRBD1 aligns across 12 bases. This CDR3 is built from 19 residues. V trimming: 1 base; J trimming: 0 bases; junction bases outside the gene matches: 9. Germline values: CDR1 MGHRA, CDR2 YSYEKL. The CDR3 spells CASSQVTGTGGTMNTEAFF. As DNA, the CDR3 is TGCGCCAGCAGCCAAGTAACCGGGACAGGGGGCACTATGAACACTGAAGCTTTCTTT.

The J gene is TRBJ2-7, the V gene TRBV29-1; TRBD2 aligns across 11 bases. Germline CDR1 SQVTM, CDR2 ANQGSEA. The CDR3 runs 13 residues. With 1 base clipped from V and 4 bases from J, the junction kept 0 bases outside the gene matches. CDR3 residues: CSVEGLAGYEQYF. In DNA form, the CDR3 reads TGCAGCGTTGAAGGACTAGCGGGGTACGAGCAGTACTTC.

This chain uses TRBV7-2 with TRBJ2-7, with D possibly TRBD1 on 5 matching bases. CDR1 is SGHTA and CDR2 is FQGNSA in the germline V gene. The CDR3 loop spans 13 amino acids. The V end lost 1 base, the J end lost 6 bases, and 10 bases lay between the germline ends. In nucleotides, the CDR3 is TGTGCCAGCAGCTTAGTGGCAGGGTCCGAGCAGTACTTC. Amino acids: CASSLVAGSEQYF.

The chain joins TRBV3-1 (or the pseudogene TRBV3-2) to TRBJ2-3, with D possibly being TRBD2 (6 bases). V lost 1 base and J lost 2, with 13 bases in between. CDR3 size: 16 residues. Germline CDR1 reads LGHDT; CDR2 reads YNNKEL (reference sequence). The CDR3 nucleotides read TGTGCCAGCAGCCAAGGGGCGGGATCCACCACAGATACGCAGTATTTT. Residues: CASSQGAGSTTDTQYF.

The rearrangement uses TRBV20-1 and TRBJ2-7; D is unclear. This CDR3 spans 14 amino acids. V gave up 3 bases and J gave up 5 bases, with 17 bases separating them. Germline CDR1 and CDR2: DFQATT and SNEGSKA (reference sequence). The CDR3 region has the DNA TGCAGTGCTAGTTCCAGCGCCTCTTTCGACGAGCAGTACTTC. Translating it yields CSASSSASFDEQYF.

The rearrangement links TRBV14 to TRBJ1-6; D uncertain. Germline V gene data show CDR1 as SGHDN and CDR2 as FVKESK. Trimming cost V 2 bases and J 3 bases, with 5 bases left between them. The length of the CDR3 is 14 residues. As DNA, the CDR3 is TGTGCCAGCAGCCAAAACATCTATAATTCACCCCTCCACTTT. Its protein product is CASSQNIYNSPLHF.

Turning to this clone: Other DNA sequences in the sample encode the same CDR3. The chain is built from TRBV18 and TRBJ1-1, with 7 bases lining up with TRBD1. The J segment lost 3 bases and the V segment lost 6 bases, leaving 7 bases of the junction unmatched. Germline loops: CDR1 KGHSH, CDR2 LQKENI. This CDR3 has 14 residues. CDR3 coding DNA: TGTGCCAGCTCCCCGGACAGGACATACACTGAAGCTTTCTTT. Encoded protein: CASSPDRTYTEAFF.

This clone came up once. The chain joins TRBV3-1 (or the pseudogene TRBV3-2) to TRBJ2-1; D is unclear. Trimming removed 2 bases at V and 8 bases at J, with 4 bases between. In germline, CDR1 is LGHDT, CDR2 YNNKEL (reference sequence). The CDR3 totals 11 residues. The CDR3, as DNA: TGTGCCAGCAGCCAATATTATGAGCAGTTCTTC. The encoded protein is CASSQYYEQFF.

The chain uses TRBV3-1 (or the pseudogene TRBV3-2) and TRBJ1-6, with D possibly matching TRBD1 (6 bases). The CDR3 is 16 amino acids. Germline assignment: CDR1 LGHDT and CDR2 YNNKEL (reference sequence). The germline V and J ends were trimmed by 0 bases and 9 bases, with 15 bases remaining between them. The CDR3 coding sequence is TGTGCCAGCAGCCAAGAAACAGGGCTTGGCGGTTCACCCCTCCACTTT. As protein: CASSQETGLGGSPLHF.

V usage is TRBV6-6 and J usage is TRBJ1-5; weak D call: TRBD1 (5 bases). The CDR3 consists of 17 residues. Between the trimmed V and J ends, which lost 5 bases and 0 bases, there was a span of 17 bases. The germline V gene has CDR1 MNHNY and CDR2 SVGAGI (reference sequence). The CDR3 region has the DNA TGTGCCAGCAGTCCTCCCTGGGGCCAGAGTAGCAATCAGCCCCAGCATTTT. It translates to CASSPPWGQSSNQPQHF.

This clone was counted ten times or more. The chain employs TRBV4-2 and TRBJ2-7; D gene ambiguous. CDR3 length: 14 amino acids. The germline V gene has CDR1 LGHNA and CDR2 YNFKEQ. Trimming stripped 1 base from V and 2 bases from J, with 9 bases between. The CDR3 nucleotides read TGTGCCAGCAGCCAAGTTCGTGAGCCCTACGAGCAGTACTTC. Translating gives CASSQVREPYEQYF.

V usage is TRBV12-3 or TRBV12-4 and J usage is TRBJ1-2, with no clear D. This CDR3 contains 13 residues. With 5 bases removed from V and 6 bases from J, the gap between germline ends came to 13 bases. Here the CDR3 DNA reads TGTGCCAGCAGTCCCGGGGTGGCGGATGGCTACACCTTC. Amino acids: CASSPGVADGYTF.

About this clone: Germline and junction disagree at one end, which may indicate a read error. This chain links TRBV6-1 with TRBJ2-7; 9 bases fit TRBD1. This CDR3 is 17 amino acids long. The germline CDR1 and CDR2 sequences are MNHNS and SASEGT. Here the CDR3 DNA reads TGTGCCAGCAGTGAAGGAATGGGACGGGACAGGGCCTACGGGCAGTACTTC. Translation: CASSEGMGRDRAYGQYF.

The chain couples TRBV9 to TRBJ1-1, with D unclear. Germline V lookup: CDR1 SGDLS, CDR2 YYNGEE. Deletions cut 7 bases from V and 1 base from J, with 11 bases between. The CDR3 totals 13 residues. CDR3 DNA sequence: TGTGCCAGCTCAGCGGTGCGGAACACTGAAGCTTTCTTT. This codes for CASSAVRNTEAFF.

The J gene is TRBJ2-5, the V gene TRBV29-1; 10 positions agree with TRBD2. V trimming: 1 base; J trimming: 4 bases; junction bases outside the gene matches: 0. Germline V gene data show CDR1 as SQVTM and CDR2 as ANQGSEA. The CDR3 is 13 amino acids. The CDR3, as DNA: TGCAGCGTTGAAGCTAGCGGGGGAGAGACCCAGTACTTC. Its translation is CSVEASGGETQYF.